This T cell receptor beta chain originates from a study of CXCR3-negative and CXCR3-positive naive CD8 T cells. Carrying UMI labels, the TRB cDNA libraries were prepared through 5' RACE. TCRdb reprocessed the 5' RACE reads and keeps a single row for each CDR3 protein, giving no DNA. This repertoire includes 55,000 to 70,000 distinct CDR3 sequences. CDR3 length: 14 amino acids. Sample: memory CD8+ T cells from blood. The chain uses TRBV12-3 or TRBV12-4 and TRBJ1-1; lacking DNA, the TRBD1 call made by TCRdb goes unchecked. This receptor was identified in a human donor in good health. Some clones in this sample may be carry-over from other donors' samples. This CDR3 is CASSPDRGNTEAFF.